This T cell receptor beta chain was retrieved from a study of radiotherapy plus CTLA-4 blockade in lung cancer. The repertoire was sequenced with immunoSEQ multiplex PCR; TCRdb's copy has only in-frame clones and lacks some. The sample yields around 120,000 clones, just under 80% seen once. CDR1 and CDR2 (germline): SGHRS, YFSETQ. The length of the CDR3 is 15 residues. The J segment lost 0 bases and the V segment lost 5 bases, leaving 3 bases of the junction unmatched. This clonotype originated in a human donor with non-small cell lung cancer who had a partial response to radiotherapy plus ipilimumab. This specimen was peripheral blood, taken from a patient treated with radiotherapy plus ipilimumab. This chain uses TRBV5-1 with TRBJ2-2; 8 bases line up with TRBD1. Here the CDR3 DNA reads TGCGCCAGCAGTATGGACAGGGCGAACACCGGGGAGCTGTTTTTT. It encodes CASSMDRANTGELFF.